This T cell receptor (beta chain) was sequenced during a study of blood T cell repertoires in COVID-19. Generated by immunoSEQ multiplex PCR, the TCRdb table keeps only in-frame clones and is missing some. The table includes about 400,000 clones, 87% detected once. Germline V gene data show CDR1 as SGHTA and CDR2 as FQGNSA. The V gene lost 1 base and the J gene lost 2 bases, with 9 bases spanning the gap. The CDR3 loop spans 14 amino acids. Assignment of participants to cohorts was predicated upon participant-reported clinical history. Recovery meant two consecutive negative NP/OP PCR tests, professional clearance, or resolved symptoms.

Sequencing input: PBMCs or T cells enriched from blood (not recorded which). This TCR came from a woman in her twenties or thirties who had recovered from COVID-19. V usage is TRBV7-2 and J usage is TRBJ2-7; TRBD2 is a possible D gene (6 bases). Here the CDR3 reads CASSLVGGTYEQYF. The CDR3 bases are TGTGCCAGCAGCTTAGTGGGGGGTACCTACGAGCAGTACTTC. The variable domain in full, with the rest retrieved from reference TRBV7-2 and TRBJ2-7, is GAGVSQSPSNKVTEKGKDVELRCDPISGHTALYWYRQSLGQGLEFLIYFQGNSAPDKSGLPSDRFSAERTGGSVSTLTIQRTQQEDSAVYLCASSLVGGTYEQYFGPGTRLTVT.